The 22 T cell receptor beta chains presented below share a single source sample, sequenced in a study of TIL therapy for anti-PD-1-resistant metastatic lung cancer (dated by TCRdb to the early 2020s). TCR beta CDR3 regions were amplified from genomic DNA with the immunoSEQ v3 hsTCRB kit using bias-controlled multiplex PCR. As stored in TCRdb, this immuneACCESS dataset retains in-frame rearrangements with V and J assigned. A fraction of the clones does not appear; measured against another copy, unresolved V genes explain less than half of the discrepancy, and the remainder lacks a known reason. A total of just over 20,000 clones appear in this sample, about four fifths of them only once. 6% to 8.5% of the sample comes from the top ten. Per the publication, the time point label means: pre-treatment sample, taken before nivolumab and TIL therapy. The sample here was blood, taken at baseline. The receptors derive from a person aged 25-85 years with non-small cell lung cancer.

This clone has only a few counts. The chain carries TRBV29-1 and TRBJ2-3; D call uncertain. The CDR3 has 13 amino acids. Germline-derived CDR1 and CDR2 are SQVTM and ANQGSEA. V was clipped by 0 bases and J by 10 bases, with 14 bases between them. CDR3 coding DNA: TGCAGCGTTGAAGATTACCTGTCGGCCCCGCAGTATTTT. Residues: CSVEDYLSAPQYF.

This clone showed up just a few times. The rearrangement uses TRBV6-6 and TRBJ2-3; the match to TRBD1 covers 7 bases. Germline V gives CDR1 MNHNY, CDR2 SVGAGI (reference sequence). The CDR3 has 15 residues. V was clipped by 5 bases and J by 4 bases; unmatched bases: 9. CDR3 DNA sequence: TGTGCCAGCAGTCGGGACAGCGCGGGCGCAGATACGCAGTATTTT. Its translation is CASSRDSAGADTQYF.

V is TRBV18 and J is TRBJ2-1; 15 bases fit TRBD2. The germline gives CDR1 KGHSH, CDR2 LQKENI. Trimming removed 6 bases from V and 9 bases from J; junction bases left unmatched: 12. The length of the CDR3 is 17 residues. In DNA, the CDR3 is TGTGCCAGCTCGTCTTGGACTAGCGGGGGGGTTGTCGGTGAGCAGTTCTTC. This translates into CASSSWTSGGVVGEQFF.

The chain recombines TRBV7-9 with TRBJ2-2, with 9 positions matching TRBD2. Germline CDR1 is SEHNR and CDR2 is FQNEAQ (reference sequence). The CDR3 consists of 16 residues. Trimming took 6 bases from V and 0 from J; bases not matched to a gene: 5. In DNA, the CDR3 is TGTGCCAGCAGAGTTAGCGGGAGCGCGAACACCGGGGAGCTGTTTTTT. It translates to CASRVSGSANTGELFF.

The chain combines TRBV18 with TRBJ2-3; 7 bases match TRBD2. Unmatched junction bases numbered 1, after V lost 3 bases and J lost 1 base. The CDR3 consists of 14 residues. Germline CDR1 reads KGHSH; CDR2 reads LQKENI. The DNA for the CDR3 is TGTGCCAGCTCACCGGGACTACGCACAGATACGCAGTATTTT. Amino acids: CASSPGLRTDTQYF. The full variable domain, its missing parts supplied by reference TRBV18 and TRBJ2-3, is NAGVMQNPRHLVRRRGQEARLRCSPMKGHSHVYWYRQLPEEGLKFMVYLQKENIIDESGMPKERFSAEFPKEGPSILRIQQVVRGDSAAYFCASSPGLRTDTQYFGPGTRLTVL.

The V call is TRBV11-2, the J call TRBJ2-6; D is uncertain. V dropped 3 bases and J dropped 2 bases, with 17 bases sitting between them. CDR3 size: 18 residues. CDR1 is SGHAT and CDR2 is FQNNGV in the germline V gene. In nucleotides, the CDR3 is TGTGCCAGCAGCTTTGGTTTGGCCCCGAGCACTGGGGCCAACGTCCTGACTTTC. Protein: CASSFGLAPSTGANVLTF.

This chain uses TRBV4-1 with TRBJ1-4; D gene uncertain. This CDR3 is 12 amino acids long. Deletions cut 1 base from V and 3 bases from J, with 0 bases between. The germline V gene has CDR1 MGHRA and CDR2 YSYEKL. The CDR3 protein is CASSQANEKLFF. The DNA of the CDR3 is TGCGCCAGCAGCCAAGCTAATGAAAAACTGTTTTTT.

This sequence joins TRBV6-5 and TRBJ2-7; the D gene is possibly TRBD1 (7 bases). Germline CDR1 is MNHEY and CDR2 is SVGAGI. The CDR3 totals 12 residues. V shed 6 bases and J shed 6 bases, with 12 bases lying between them. CDR3 coding DNA: TGTGCCAGCAGGGGGCAGGGGGGCGAGCAGTACTTC. Amino acid sequence: CASRGQGGEQYF.

The chain carries TRBV6-9 and TRBJ2-7; tentative D call: TRBD2 (6 bases). The V and J ends lost 6 bases and 5 bases respectively, with 14 bases between them. Germline V gene sequence: CDR1 MNHGY, CDR2 SVAAGI. This CDR3 comprises 13 residues. The CDR3 nucleotides read TGTGCCAGCAGGTGGGGACTGGGGAACGAGCAGTACTTC. It translates to CASRWGLGNEQYF.

The rearrangement uses TRBV7-3 and TRBJ2-1; D call uncertain. Trimming took off 0 bases at V and 2 bases at J, with 5 bases between the two ends. Per the germline V gene, CDR1 is SGHTA and CDR2 is FQGTGA. The CDR3 has 14 residues. The CDR3 spells CASSLTSAYNEQFF. The CDR3 region has the DNA TGTGCCAGCAGCTTAACTTCCGCCTACAATGAGCAGTTCTTC.

This clone has a single count. The V gene is TRBV7-6, the J gene TRBJ2-1; 13 bases align to TRBD2. Germline CDR1 reads SGHVS; CDR2 reads FNYEAQ. The CDR3 extends over 19 amino acids. Trimming cost V 2 bases and J 8 bases; bases outside gene matches: 15. The CDR3 spells CASSLTKNSLAGGLHEQFF. CDR3 bases: TGTGCCAGCAGCTTAACAAAGAATTCACTAGCGGGGGGGCTTCATGAGCAGTTCTTC.

The chain is built from TRBV29-1 and TRBJ1-5; the match to TRBD1 covers 8 bases. The CDR3 loop spans 14 amino acids. After removal of 7 bases from V and 6 bases from J, the junction contained 11 bases not matched to a gene. Germline lookup yields CDR1 SQVTM and CDR2 ANQGSEA. The CDR3 protein is CSASDRGAFQPQHF. CDR3 bases: TGCAGCGCATCCGACAGGGGCGCGTTTCAGCCCCAGCATTTT. The variable domain in full, with the rest retrieved from reference TRBV29-1 and TRBJ1-5, is SAVISQKPSRDICQRGTSLTIQCQVDSQVTMMFWYRQQPGQSLTLIATANQGSEATYESGFVIDKFPISRPNLTFSTLTVSNMSPEDSSIYLCSASDRGAFQPQHFGDGTRLSIL.

V is TRBV6-1 and J is TRBJ1-4; 9 positions match TRBD1. J gave up 4 bases and V 4 bases, and 4 bases lay outside the gene matches. Looked up from germline, CDR1 is MNHNS and CDR2 is SASEGT. This CDR3 comprises 15 residues. The CDR3 bases are TGTGCCAGCAGTGCGCCGGGACAGGGTAATGAAAAACTGTTTTTT. Its protein product is CASSAPGQGNEKLFF.

This CDR3 is CASSYRGRETQYF. Written as DNA, the CDR3 is TGTGCCAGCAGTTACAGGGGGCGCGAGACCCAGTACTTC. The V call is TRBV6-5, the J call TRBJ2-5, with 7 positions matching TRBD1. Looked up from germline, CDR1 is MNHEY and CDR2 is SVGAGI. V was clipped by 2 bases and J by 5 bases; unmatched bases: 2. The CDR3 runs to 13 residues.

The chain uses TRBV27 and TRBJ2-3; TRBD2 matches 12 bases. The germline V gene encodes CDR1 MNHEY and CDR2 SMNVEV (reference sequence). There are 17 residues in the CDR3. After removal of 3 bases from V and 1 base from J, the junction contained 5 bases not matched to a gene. CDR3 sequence (DNA): TGTGCCAGCAGTTTCCTGACTAGCGGGGGCGGCACAGATACGCAGTATTTT. It yields the protein CASSFLTSGGGTDTQYF.

V and J are TRBV6-1 and TRBJ2-7; 7 bases agree with TRBD1. Germline V gives CDR1 MNHNS, CDR2 SASEGT. This CDR3 is built from 15 residues. V was clipped by 4 bases and J by 4 bases; unmatched bases: 10. The CDR3 nucleotides read TGTGCCAGCAGTGGGGGGCCGGGACAGTCTTACGAGCAGTACTTC. Protein product: CASSGGPGQSYEQYF.

This clone was picked up a small number of times. V gene TRBV30 combines with J gene TRBJ1-6; D uncertain. Trimming removed 8 bases at V and 15 bases at J, with 14 bases between. This CDR3 spans 10 amino acids. Germline V gene data show CDR1 as GTSNPN and CDR2 as SVGIG (reference sequence). The CDR3 bases are TGTGCCCGGACGCTTTCGCACCTCCACTTT. This codes for CARTLSHLHF.

The count of this clone is one. This chain uses TRBV6-5 with TRBJ1-1; perhaps TRBD1 as D (5 bases). V lost 5 bases to trimming and J lost 4 bases, with 14 bases between them. The CDR3 totals 14 residues. The germline V gene has CDR1 MNHEY and CDR2 SVGAGI. CDR3 DNA sequence: TGTGCCAGCAGTCCCTGGGGGGGTAGCACTGAAGCTTTCTTT. It encodes CASSPWGGSTEAFF.

V usage is TRBV27 and J usage is TRBJ1-2, with 11 bases matching TRBD1. Germline values: CDR1 MNHEY, CDR2 SMNVEV (reference sequence). The ends lost 6 bases at V and 8 bases at J; junction bases unmatched: 14. The CDR3 runs to 16 residues. The CDR3 region has the DNA TGTGCCAGCAGCCTAGGACAGGGGGCAAACACGGGGGGCTACACCTTC. Encoded protein: CASSLGQGANTGGYTF.

This chain uses TRBV10-2 with TRBJ1-3; no firm D call. Trimming cost V 2 bases and J 0 bases, with 11 bases left between them. The CDR3 length is 16 residues. Germline V gene data show CDR1 as WSHSY and CDR2 as SAAADI. The CDR3 reads CASSELQPHSGNTIYF. The CDR3 DNA is TGCGCCAGCAGTGAGCTGCAGCCGCACTCTGGAAACACCATATATTTT.

Within the sample, this clone is medium-sized. The chain links TRBV7-2 to TRBJ1-6; 7 nucleotides agree with TRBD1. Germline-derived CDR1 and CDR2 are SGHTA and FQGNSA. V was clipped by 6 bases and J by 4 bases; unmatched bases: 6. The CDR3 extends over 15 amino acids. DNA for the CDR3: TGTGCCAGCAGTACGAACAGGGGATATAATTCACCCCTCCACTTT. Residues: CASSTNRGYNSPLHF. The entire variable domain, with the rest obtained from reference TRBV7-2 and TRBJ1-6, is as follows: GAGVSQSPSNKVTEKGKDVELRCDPISGHTALYWYRQSLGQGLEFLIYFQGNSAPDKSGLPSDRFSAERTGGSVSTLTIQRTQQEDSAVYLCASSTNRGYNSPLHFGNGTRLTVT.

A few counts support this clone. The J gene is TRBJ1-2, the V gene TRBV9; D is uncertain. The V end lost 3 bases, the J end lost 8 bases, and 20 bases lay between the germline ends. The germline V gene encodes CDR1 SGDLS and CDR2 YYNGEE. This CDR3 is built from 15 residues. In DNA form, the CDR3 reads TGTGCCAGCAGCGCAACCCTGGGCAACTATAACGGCTACACCTTC. Translating it yields CASSATLGNYNGYTF.